The 11 T cell receptor beta chains given below trace back to one sample, sequenced in a study of cytotoxic CD8 clonotypes in ibrutinib-treated CLL. Measured with immunoSEQ multiplex PCR; TCRdb has only the in-frame clones, and not every one. The table includes approximately 190,000 clones, 60% to 80% detected once. Sequenced here: PBMCs, sampled after 12 months of ibrutinib treatment. Source of these receptors: a human donor with chronic lymphocytic leukemia.

The chain uses TRBV29-1 and TRBJ2-7, with D tentatively TRBD1 (8 bases). CDR3 length: 14 amino acids. Trimming removed 4 bases at V and 7 bases at J, with 20 bases between. The germline V gene has CDR1 SQVTM and CDR2 ANQGSEA. The DNA of the CDR3 is TGCAGCGTTGGGGGGACAGGCCCCGGGAGGGAGCAGTACTTC. Translated: CSVGGTGPGREQYF.

The rearrangement links TRBV9 to TRBJ2-3; D might be TRBD1 (7 bases). Germline lookup yields CDR1 SGDLS and CDR2 YYNGEE. The CDR3 is made up of 16 amino acids. V lost 4 bases and J lost 3, with 18 bases in between. The chain's CDR3 is CASSPGRGGATDTQYF. CDR3 bases: TGTGCCAGCAGCCCCGGGAGAGGGGGCGCGACAGATACGCAGTATTTT.

The rearrangement joins TRBV7-8 to TRBJ2-5; D is possibly TRBD2 (5 bases). The V and J ends lost 3 bases and 1 base respectively, with 12 bases between them. The CDR3 consists of 15 residues. Germline values: CDR1 SGHVS, CDR2 FQNEAQ. CDR3 residues: CASSLGTSLQETQYF. The CDR3 bases are TGTGCCAGCAGCTTGGGCACTAGTCTCCAAGAGACCCAGTACTTC.

V gene TRBV10-3 combines with J gene TRBJ1-1, with 9 bases lining up with TRBD1. There are 16 residues in the CDR3. Germline CDR1 is ENHRY and CDR2 is SYGVKD. Germline trimming cut 7 bases from V and 0 bases from J; bases unmatched to any gene: 9. The DNA of the CDR3 is TGTGCCATCAAGGCGGGACAGGGAAATATGAACACTGAAGCTTTCTTT. This translates into CAIKAGQGNMNTEAFF.

The genes are TRBV19 and TRBJ1-2; D is possibly TRBD1 (5 bases). Trimming left V 7 bases short and J 2 bases short, with 14 bases between. Germline V gives CDR1 LNHDA, CDR2 SQIVND (reference sequence). This CDR3 comprises 14 residues. In DNA, the CDR3 is TGTGCCAGTACCACCGCGACAGTCAACTATGGCTACACCTTC. Protein sequence: CASTTATVNYGYTF. Full variable domain (outside the CDR3, taken from reference TRBV19 and TRBJ1-2): DGGITQSPKYLFRKEGQNVTLSCEQNLNHDAMYWYRQDPGQGLRLIYYSQIVNDFQKGDIAEGYSVSREKKESFPLTVTSAQKNPTAFYLCASTTATVNYGYTFGSGTRLTVV.

This chain uses TRBV6-5 with TRBJ2-7; weak D call: TRBD2 (6 bases). Germline CDR1 reads MNHEY; CDR2 reads SVGAGI. The CDR3 runs to 15 residues. Trimming shortened V by 1 base and J by 6 bases, and 16 bases separated the two germline ends. DNA for the CDR3: TGTGCCAGCAGTTACTTATCGGGAGATCTGGTCGAGCAGTACTTC. Translation: CASSYLSGDLVEQYF.

V usage is TRBV9 and J usage is TRBJ2-7; no reliable D call. V lost 0 bases to trimming and J lost 0 bases, with 10 bases between them. In germline, CDR1 is SGDLS, CDR2 YYNGEE. This CDR3 has 15 amino acids. CDR3 amino acids: CASSVGADDSYEQYF. The CDR3 coding sequence is TGTGCCAGCAGCGTAGGGGCGGACGACTCCTACGAGCAGTACTTC.

This chain links TRBV6-5 with TRBJ2-5, with D tentatively TRBD1 (6 bases). CDR1 and CDR2 (germline): MNHEY, SVGAGI. The CDR3 sequence is 13 residues long. Trimming pared 2 bases from V and 5 bases from J, leaving 9 bases between. DNA for the CDR3: TGTGCCAGCAGTTACGGGGGCGAGGAGACCCAGTACTTC. This translates into CASSYGGEETQYF.

V and J are TRBV7-9 and TRBJ2-2; TRBD1 aligns across 7 bases. Germline CDR1 is SEHNR and CDR2 is FQNEAQ (reference sequence). The V gene end was trimmed by 4 bases and the J gene end by 2 bases; junction bases not matched to a gene: 10. The CDR3 is 17 amino acids. CDR3 protein: CASSSSPGTANTGELFF. As DNA, the CDR3 is TGTGCCAGCAGCTCCAGCCCCGGGACAGCTAACACCGGGGAGCTGTTTTTT.

The rearrangement joins TRBV19 to TRBJ2-7, with 10 positions matching TRBD1. The germline CDR1 and CDR2 sequences are LNHDA and SQIVND (reference sequence). This CDR3 has 15 residues. Trimming cost V 7 bases and J 2 bases; bases outside gene matches: 8. The CDR3 sequence is CASTTGQGFPYEQYF. CDR3 in DNA: TGTGCCAGTACTACGGGACAGGGGTTTCCCTACGAGCAGTACTTC. Full variable domain (remainder filled in from reference TRBV19 and TRBJ2-7): DGGITQSPKYLFRKEGQNVTLSCEQNLNHDAMYWYRQDPGQGLRLIYYSQIVNDFQKGDIAEGYSVSREKKESFPLTVTSAQKNPTAFYLCASTTGQGFPYEQYFGPGTRLTVT.

This chain links TRBV5-1 with TRBJ1-2; 7 nucleotides align to TRBD1. Trimming took 4 bases from V and 4 from J; bases not matched to a gene: 10. From germline, CDR1 is SGHRS and CDR2 YFSETQ. The CDR3 has 15 amino acids. The CDR3 sequence is CASSAGSQGLYGYTF. The CDR3 DNA reads as TGCGCCAGCAGCGCCGGTTCACAGGGGCTCTATGGCTACACCTTC.